The T cell receptor (beta chain) described here comes from a study of blood T cells in healthy people across ages. A sample-barcoded 5' primer and a J-beta primer mix were used in a second PCR of about 7 to 12 cycles. Using its own MiXCR run on the 5' RACE reads, TCRdb lists one record per CDR3 protein. The table has roughly 1,800,000 distinct CDR3 sequences, around half seen once; the top ten hold 2.1%. The CDR3 extends over 15 amino acids. Germline loops: CDR1 KGHDR, CDR2 SFDVKD. V lost 4 bases and J 2 bases, leaving 12 bases between the germline ends. The sequenced material came from blood. The chain has TRBV24-1 and TRBJ2-3; TRBD1 or TRBD2 may be the D gene (6 bases each). The receptor was isolated from a middle-aged woman in good health. The CDR3 nucleotides read TGTGCCACCAGTGACTGGACGGGGGCCACAGATACGCAGTATTTT. It is translated as CATSDWTGATDTQYF.